This T cell receptor (beta chain) was recovered during a study of T cell responses to AZD1222 COVID-19 vaccine. Sequencing was performed with immunoSEQ multiplex PCR; in TCRdb, only in-frame clones are kept and a portion is missing. The sample includes approximately 150,000 clones, 92% of them seen just once. This clone was picked up one time. Its antigen is not identified. Overall study findings and caveats: Close to half of spike-specific TCRs reportedly recognize unmutated variant regions. Donors in the cohort were predominantly white British and more often female, and clonal diversity was possibly underestimated.

Unmatched junction bases numbered 3, after V lost 0 bases and J lost 1 base. The germline CDR1 and CDR2 sequences are SGHTA and FQGTGA. There are 16 residues in the CDR3. This specimen consisted of peripheral blood, obtained on day 0 of MenACWY control vaccination. This receptor was taken from an adult in good health. The genes are TRBV7-3 and TRBJ2-1; 7 bases align to TRBD2. For the CDR3, the DNA is TGTGCCAGCAGCTTAACCCGGGGAGGGTCCTACAATGAGCAGTTCTTC. Translating it yields CASSLTRGGSYNEQFF. Using reference TRBV7-3 and TRBJ2-1 for the parts outside the CDR3, the full variable domain is GAGVSQTPSNKVTEKGKYVELRCDPISGHTALYWYRQSLGQGPEFLIYFQGTGAADDSGLPNDRFFAVRPEGSVSTLKIQRTERGDSAVYLCASSLTRGGSYNEQFFGPGTRLTVL.